The 32 T cell receptor beta chains presented below share a single source sample, sequenced in a study of type 1 regulatory T cells. TCRdb reprocessed the reads via MiXCR and lists one record per CDR3 protein. Of over 90,000 distinct CDR3 sequences in the sample, roughly 28% were seen once. The source material was CD4+ T cells, either the whole sample or a sorted fraction (not recorded which). These receptors were obtained from a human donor in good health.

This clonotype was observed once. V gene TRBV29-1 combines with J gene TRBJ1-1; no reliable D call. CDR1 SQVTM and CDR2 ANQGSEA come from the germline V gene. The CDR3 contains 13 residues. Trimming took off 4 bases at V and 0 bases at J, with 9 bases between the two ends. In nucleotides, the CDR3 is TGCAGCGTTGTGGTCACCGTGAACACTGAAGCTTTCTTT. It specifies CSVVVTVNTEAFF. The whole variable domain, filled in from reference TRBV29-1 and TRBJ1-1, reads SAVISQKPSRDICQRGTSLTIQCQVDSQVTMMFWYRQQPGQSLTLIATANQGSEATYESGFVIDKFPISRPNLTFSTLTVSNMSPEDSSIYLCSVVVTVNTEAFFGQGTRLTVV.

The J gene is TRBJ2-7, the V gene TRBV6-2 or TRBV6-3; TRBD2 matches 11 bases. Trimming at V came to 6 bases and at J to 3 bases, leaving 13 bases not matched to a gene. Germline CDR1 MNHEY, CDR2 SVGEGT. The CDR3 is 17 residues long. The CDR3 coding sequence is TGTGCCAGCAGCAGTCCGGGACTAGCGGACCGATTCTACGAGCAGTACTTC. Its translation is CASSSPGLADRFYEQYF.

The genes are TRBV20-1 and TRBJ2-1; the D is unclear. V shed 7 bases and J shed 8 bases, with 12 bases lying between them. This CDR3 spans 11 amino acids. Per the germline V gene, CDR1 is DFQATT and CDR2 is SNEGSKA (reference sequence). Here the CDR3 reads CSVDFEDEQFF. In nucleotides, the CDR3 is TGCAGTGTAGACTTCGAGGATGAGCAGTTCTTC.

About this clonotype itself: An end of the junction does not agree with germline; a read error may underlie this. CDR3 sequence reads: CASSLAKTGGRNEQYF. For the CDR3, the DNA is TGTGCCAGCAGCCTAGCCAAGACAGGGGGCAGGAACGAGCAGTACTTC. The V and J genes are TRBV7-8 and TRBJ2-7; 10 bases are shared with TRBD1. The CDR3 has 16 residues. Germline V CDR1 and CDR2: SGHVS, FQNEAQ.

The chain has TRBV2 and TRBJ2-7, with 11 bases identical to TRBD2. The J segment lost 2 bases and the V segment lost 7 bases, leaving 7 bases of the junction unmatched. Germline V gives CDR1 SNHLY, CDR2 FYNNEI. The CDR3 has 15 residues. The CDR3 region is CASKTSGVLTYEQYF. The CDR3 nucleotides are TGTGCCAGCAAGACTAGCGGGGTCCTAACCTACGAGCAGTACTTC.

This chain uses TRBV29-1 with TRBJ2-7; perhaps TRBD2 as D (6 bases). The V gene lost 6 bases and the J gene lost 2 bases, with 11 bases spanning the gap. Germline V CDR1 and CDR2: SQVTM, ANQGSEA. This CDR3 is 12 amino acids long. For the CDR3, the DNA is TGCAGCGTAGAGCGGGCTCCCTACGAGCAGTACTTC. This encodes CSVERAPYEQYF.

This clonotype was observed a handful of times. J is TRBJ2-5 and V is TRBV15, with D uncertain. CDR3 size: 13 residues. CDR1 is LNHNV and CDR2 is YYDKDF in the germline V gene (reference sequence). Between the trimmed V and J ends, which lost 5 bases and 2 bases, there was a span of 9 bases. CDR3 nucleotide sequence: TGTGCCACCAGCCTCCAATTTCAAGAGACCCAGTACTTC. This gives the protein CATSLQFQETQYF.

This clonotype was observed a handful of times. The V call is TRBV27, the J call TRBJ1-2; D might be TRBD1 (5 bases). V was pared by 3 bases and J by 8 bases, with 13 bases between. CDR1 is MNHEY and CDR2 is SMNVEV in the germline V gene (reference sequence). The CDR3 runs to 13 residues. Written as DNA, the CDR3 is TGTGCCAGCAGTTTGAGCAGGGCAGGCGGCTACACCTTC. Protein: CASSLSRAGGYTF.

The genes are TRBV20-1 and TRBJ2-7; TRBD2 might be the D (7 bases). V was pared by 7 bases and J by 0 bases, with 13 bases between. Germline V gene sequence: CDR1 DFQATT, CDR2 SNEGSKA (reference sequence). The CDR3 extends over 13 amino acids. The DNA of the CDR3 is TGCAGTGTGGGGGCGGGGGCCTCCTACGAGCAGTACTTC. Protein sequence: CSVGAGASYEQYF.

CDR3 region: CASSGGGPETQYF. The CDR3 DNA reads TGTGCCAGCAGTGGGGGGGGCCCGGAGACCCAGTACTTC. V and J are TRBV7-2 and TRBJ2-5, with a possible D match to TRBD2 (7 bases). Germline CDR1 reads SGHTA; CDR2 reads FQGNSA. The CDR3 covers 13 residues. Trimming shortened V by 6 bases and J by 5 bases, and 13 bases separated the two germline ends.

The chain combines TRBV5-1 with TRBJ1-2, with TRBD1 matching 7 bases. CDR3 length equals 14 residues. Germline CDR1 is SGHRS and CDR2 is YFSETQ. Trimming took 1 base from V and 8 from J; bases not matched to a gene: 8. As DNA, the CDR3 is TGCGCCAGCAGCTTGTATGAAGGGGGCGAGGGCTACACCTTC. Encoded protein: CASSLYEGGEGYTF. Filled out from reference TRBV5-1 and TRBJ1-2, the complete variable domain reads KAGVTQTPRYLIKTRGQQVTLSCSPISGHRSVSWYQQTPGQGLQFLFEYFSETQRNKGNFPGRFSGRQFSNSRSEMNVSTLELGDSALYLCASSLYEGGEGYTFGSGTRLTVV.

V is TRBV5-1 and J is TRBJ2-1; 7 bases match TRBD1. V dropped 4 bases and J dropped 10; count of bases not matched to a gene: 14. The V gene's germline CDR1 is SGHRS and CDR2 YFSETQ. The CDR3 loop spans 15 amino acids. CDR3 sequence: CASSLFRDSKGEQFF. CDR3 coding DNA: TGCGCCAGCAGCCTATTCCGGGACAGTAAAGGGGAGCAGTTCTTC. The variable domain in full, completed from reference TRBV5-1 and TRBJ2-1, reads KAGVTQTPRYLIKTRGQQVTLSCSPISGHRSVSWYQQTPGQGLQFLFEYFSETQRNKGNFPGRFSGRQFSNSRSEMNVSTLELGDSALYLCASSLFRDSKGEQFFGPGTRLTVL.

The chain is built from TRBV15 and TRBJ2-3, with 11 bases aligning to TRBD2. The CDR3 has 16 amino acids. CDR1 and CDR2 (germline): LNHNV, YYDKDF (reference sequence). With V trimmed by 1 base and J by 3 bases, 3 bases remained unmatched. The CDR3 is CATSRGLAGRTDTQYF. The CDR3 DNA reads TGTGCCACCAGCAGAGGACTAGCGGGACGAACAGATACGCAGTATTTT.

The V and J genes are TRBV18 and TRBJ2-1, with 9 bases matching TRBD2. This CDR3 region has 16 residues. Looked up from germline, CDR1 is KGHSH and CDR2 is LQKENI. Trimming removed 0 bases from V and 6 bases from J; junction bases left unmatched: 6. The CDR3, as DNA: TGTGCCAGCTCACCACCGTTAGCGGGAGTCGGCAATGAGCAGTTCTTC. The encoded protein is CASSPPLAGVGNEQFF.

In DNA, the CDR3 is TGCGCCAGCAGCTTGGTTTCCAGCACGACCTCTGGAAACACCATATATTTT. Protein sequence: CASSLVSSTTSGNTIYF. The rearrangement links TRBV5-1 to TRBJ1-3; D is undetermined. V was pared by 0 bases and J by 0 bases, with 13 bases between. CDR1 is SGHRS and CDR2 is YFSETQ in the germline V gene. The CDR3 runs to 17 residues.

The rearrangement links TRBV19 to TRBJ2-5, with TRBD1 identical over 8 bases. V shed 5 bases, J shed 8 bases, and the junction held 13 bases outside the gene matches. Germline CDR1 LNHDA, CDR2 SQIVND (reference sequence). The CDR3 has 15 residues. CDR3: CASSPPGQGRSTQYF. The CDR3 bases are TGTGCCAGTAGTCCCCCAGGACAGGGTCGAAGTACCCAGTACTTC.

This clonotype appeared a few times. V usage is TRBV11-2 and J usage is TRBJ1-1; TRBD1 might be the D (6 bases). The length of the CDR3 is 14 residues. CDR1 SGHAT and CDR2 FQNNGV come from the germline V gene. Deletions cut 4 bases from V and 4 bases from J, with 13 bases between. CDR3 residues: CASSSSRGFTEAFF. The DNA for the CDR3 is TGTGCCAGCAGCTCATCCAGGGGATTCACTGAAGCTTTCTTT.

This chain's CDR3 is CASSLERVPREKLFF. Here the CDR3 DNA reads TGCGCCAGCAGCTTGGAGCGGGTTCCGCGAGAAAAACTGTTTTTT. This sequence joins TRBV5-1 and TRBJ1-4; D is undetermined. The V end lost 0 bases, the J end lost 8 bases, and 14 bases lay between the germline ends. The germline V gene has CDR1 SGHRS and CDR2 YFSETQ. The CDR3 contains 15 residues.

This clonotype has a handful of counts. The rearrangement uses TRBV18 and TRBJ1-1; unclear D gene. CDR3 length: 12 residues. Trimming took 4 bases from V and 8 from J, leaving 11 bases between them. Germline values: CDR1 KGHSH, CDR2 LQKENI. CDR3 coding DNA: TGTGCCAGCTCACGTACAGAGAAGGAAGCTTTCTTT. This translates into CASSRTEKEAFF. Complete variable domain (other parts from reference TRBV18 and TRBJ1-1): NAGVMQNPRHLVRRRGQEARLRCSPMKGHSHVYWYRQLPEEGLKFMVYLQKENIIDESGMPKERFSAEFPKEGPSILRIQQVVRGDSAAYFCASSRTEKEAFFGQGTRLTVV.

This clonotype came up a few times. The chain is built from TRBV7-9 and TRBJ2-3; 8 positions match TRBD1. Germline V gene lookup returns CDR1 SEHNR and CDR2 FQNEAQ (reference sequence). Unmatched junction bases numbered 9, after V lost 5 bases and J lost 8 bases. This CDR3 spans 14 amino acids. CDR3 protein: CASSPGGDRGTQYF. CDR3 sequence (DNA): TGTGCCAGCAGCCCCGGGGGAGACAGGGGTACGCAGTATTTT.

A few counts support this clonotype. The gene calls are TRBV5-1 and TRBJ1-6, with TRBD1 matching 9 bases. The V gene's germline CDR1 is SGHRS and CDR2 YFSETQ. Germline trimming cut 4 bases from V and 10 bases from J; bases unmatched to any gene: 12. This CDR3 spans 16 amino acids. The CDR3, as DNA: TGCGCCAGCAGCCCGACCGACAGGGGGGAAGGATCACCCCTCCACTTT. Amino acid sequence: CASSPTDRGEGSPLHF.

The chain carries TRBV7-9 and TRBJ2-7; tentatively, D is TRBD2 (6 bases). Germline-derived CDR1 and CDR2 are SEHNR and FQNEAQ (reference sequence). The CDR3 runs to 14 residues. V was pared by 2 bases and J by 6 bases, with 14 bases between. For the CDR3, the DNA is TGTGCCAGCAGCTTACCCGGGAGTCTGAGCGAGCAGTACTTC. Its protein is CASSLPGSLSEQYF.

This clonotype was counted between two and nine times. V usage is TRBV5-1 and J usage is TRBJ2-5; 8 bases are a match to TRBD2. Germline loops: CDR1 SGHRS, CDR2 YFSETQ. This CDR3 comprises 16 residues. V shed 2 bases and J 0 bases; nucleotides not matched to a gene: 6. The CDR3 region is CASSLPSGGDQETQYF. The CDR3 DNA reads as TGCGCCAGCAGCTTACCTTCGGGAGGGGACCAAGAGACCCAGTACTTC.

This clonotype was counted between two and nine times. The chain is built from TRBV2 and TRBJ1-5; D call uncertain. This CDR3 is built from 13 residues. V gave up 1 base and J gave up 4 bases, with 5 bases separating them. Germline loops: CDR1 SNHLY, CDR2 FYNNEI. DNA for the CDR3: TGTGCCAGCAGTGAAGGTTTAAATCAGCCCCAGCATTTT. Its protein is CASSEGLNQPQHF.

CDR3 nucleotides: TGTGCCTGGAGTGTAGCTCGTGGGACTGAAGCTTTCTTT. It encodes CAWSVARGTEAFF. This chain joins TRBV30 and TRBJ1-1; D gene unclear. There are 13 residues in the CDR3. In germline, CDR1 is GTSNPN, CDR2 SVGIG (reference sequence). With 0 bases removed from V and 5 bases from J, the gap between germline ends came to 10 bases.

This chain uses TRBV3-1 with TRBJ2-7; possibly TRBD1 for D (6 bases). Looked up from germline, CDR1 is LGHDT and CDR2 is YNNKEL (reference sequence). V gave up 1 base and J gave up 7 bases, with 14 bases separating them. The CDR3 runs to 14 residues. In DNA form, the CDR3 reads TGTGCCAGCAGCCAAGCGGGACAAGAGGTAGAGCAGTACTTC. It is translated as CASSQAGQEVEQYF.

The sample holds a few counts of this clonotype. V is TRBV9 and J is TRBJ2-1; D not resolved. The germline V gene encodes CDR1 SGDLS and CDR2 YYNGEE. The CDR3 has 11 residues. V lost 3 bases and J lost 4, with 2 bases in between. CDR3 sequence: CASSEYNEQFF. DNA of the CDR3: TGTGCCAGCAGCGAGTACAATGAGCAGTTCTTC.

The chain links TRBV5-4 to TRBJ2-2; D unclear. V dropped 3 bases and J dropped 2 bases, with 14 bases sitting between them. The CDR3 has 16 residues. Germline CDR1 reads SGHNT; CDR2 reads YYREEE (reference sequence). In nucleotides, the CDR3 is TGTGCCAGCAGCTCTGACCCCCAGGACAACACCGGGGAGCTGTTTTTT. This translates into CASSSDPQDNTGELFF.

The V gene is TRBV3-1, the J gene TRBJ1-4; 8 bases are shared with TRBD1. This CDR3 contains 16 residues. V shed 2 bases and J 3 bases; nucleotides not matched to a gene: 5. CDR1 and CDR2 from the germline V gene are LGHDT and YNNKEL (reference sequence). DNA of the CDR3: TGTGCCAGCAGCCAAACCGACAGGGGATCTAATGAAAAACTGTTTTTT. The encoded protein is CASSQTDRGSNEKLFF.

This clonotype was observed at least ten times. This chain joins TRBV12-3 or TRBV12-4 and TRBJ2-5; 15 bases line up with TRBD2. After removal of 7 bases from V and 5 bases from J, the junction contained 26 bases not matched to a gene. The CDR3 length is 22 residues. CDR3 region: CASTSRGGFQGLAGGVLETQYF. The DNA of the CDR3 is TGTGCCAGCACCTCAAGGGGGGGGTTCCAGGGACTAGCGGGAGGCGTTTTGGAGACCCAGTACTTC.

In this sample, this clonotype turned up many times. This CDR3 is CASTYGTAFFGNTIYF. In DNA form, the CDR3 reads TGTGCCAGCACATACGGGACGGCTTTTTTTGGAAACACCATATATTTT. This chain uses TRBV3-1 with TRBJ1-3, with D maybe TRBD1 (5 bases). The germline V and J ends were trimmed by 7 bases and 3 bases, with 19 bases remaining between them. Germline V gene lookup returns CDR1 LGHDT and CDR2 YNNKEL (reference sequence). The CDR3 contains 16 residues.

The chain combines TRBV11-2 with TRBJ2-1; 8 bases agree with TRBD1. This CDR3 has 16 amino acids. With 0 bases clipped from V and 8 bases from J, the junction kept 9 bases outside the gene matches. In germline, CDR1 is SGHAT, CDR2 FQNNGV. CDR3 residues: CASSLEGRQGADEQFF. The CDR3 DNA sequence: TGTGCCAGCAGCTTAGAGGGCAGGCAGGGGGCGGATGAGCAGTTCTTC.